This T cell receptor (beta chain) is from a study of T cell changes during pregnancy in multiple sclerosis. This clone has at least ten counts. Assay used: immunoSEQ multiplex PCR; TCRdb lists only in-frame clones, some missing. The sample lists 25,000 to 30,000 clones; approximately 90% were seen once. Germline V CDR1 and CDR2: MNHNS, SASEGT. After removal of 7 bases from V and 6 bases from J, the junction contained 10 bases not matched to a gene. This CDR3 has 14 amino acids. This TCR derives from a female donor with multiple sclerosis, enrolled in a pregnancy study. The chain combines TRBV6-1 with TRBJ2-7; 9 bases fit TRBD2. The specimen comprised CD8+ T cells from peripheral blood mononuclear cells, sampled after pregnancy. The CDR3, as DNA: TGTGCCAGCAACGTTGCGGGAGGGCAGAGCGAGCAGTACTTC. It specifies CASNVAGGQSEQYF.